The table lists the clone carrying this T cell receptor beta chain with a few counts. Its antigen is still unknown. This specimen comes from a study of identical twins. Findings of the study overall: One should note that invariant MAIT and iNKT cells could partly confound zero-insertion analyses. The models systematically underestimated how much out-of-frame TCR alpha was shared in monozygotic twins.

The V gene end was trimmed by 7 bases and the J gene end by 4 bases; junction bases not matched to a gene: 3. CDR3 length: 13 amino acids. Germline CDR1 reads ENHRY; CDR2 reads SYGVKD. TCRdb reprocessed the 5' RACE reads via MiXCR and lists one record per CDR3 protein. The sample consists of roughly 1.6 million distinct CDR3 sequences, about 30% of them appearing once. The TCR originated in a newborn girl in good health. Sequencing input: cord blood. The J gene is TRBJ2-1, the V gene TRBV10-3, with 8 bases lining up with TRBD2. The CDR3 region is CAIKTSEYNEQFF. In nucleotides, the CDR3 is TGTGCCATCAAGACTAGCGAATACAATGAGCAGTTCTTC.